This T cell receptor (beta chain) was captured by sequencing in a study of OX40 agonist ivuxolimab in advanced cancers. Notes on the study in general: Those patients achieving a partial response at 0.1-3.0 mg/kg showed among the lowest clonal expansion. Averaging showed that CD8+ T cells had more expanded clones than CD4+ did.

The data were produced by immunoSEQ multiplex PCR, yet TCRdb's version contains in-frame clones alone and is incomplete. The table records approximately 75,000 clones, about 84% of them present only once. The CDR3 is made up of 15 amino acids. Germline lookup yields CDR1 SGHTS and CDR2 YDEGEE. The trim removed 3 bases at V and 3 bases at J, leaving 6 bases unmatched. Details on this clone: Its antigen is undetermined.

The chain is built from TRBV5-8 and TRBJ1-2; 9 bases line up with TRBD1. The source material was CD4+ or CD8+ T cells sorted from blood, sampled in a trial of the OX40 agonist ivuxolimab. This TCR derives from an adult with an advanced solid tumor such as melanoma, head and neck, liver or kidney cancer. CDR3 nucleotides: TGTGCCAGCAGCTCAAACAGGGGGCACGACTATGGCTACACCTTC. It yields the protein CASSSNRGHDYGYTF.